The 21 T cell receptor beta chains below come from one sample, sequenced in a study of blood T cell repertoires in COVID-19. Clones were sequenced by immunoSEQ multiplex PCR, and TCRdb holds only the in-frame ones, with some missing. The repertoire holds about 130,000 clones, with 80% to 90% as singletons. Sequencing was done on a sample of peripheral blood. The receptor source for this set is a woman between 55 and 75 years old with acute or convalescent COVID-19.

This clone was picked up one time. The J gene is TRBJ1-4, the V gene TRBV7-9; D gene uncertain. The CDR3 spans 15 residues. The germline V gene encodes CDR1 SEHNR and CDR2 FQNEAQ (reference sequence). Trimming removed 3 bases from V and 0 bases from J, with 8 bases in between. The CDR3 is CASSLEAATNEKLFF. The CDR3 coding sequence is TGTGCCAGCAGCTTGGAGGCCGCAACTAATGAAAAACTGTTTTTT.

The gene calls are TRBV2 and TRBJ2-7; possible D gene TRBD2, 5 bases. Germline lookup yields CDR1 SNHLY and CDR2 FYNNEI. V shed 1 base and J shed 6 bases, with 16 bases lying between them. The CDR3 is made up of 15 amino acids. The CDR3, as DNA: TGTGCCAGCAGTGAAGAATGGAGGCGCGTCCCCGAGCAGTACTTC. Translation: CASSEEWRRVPEQYF.

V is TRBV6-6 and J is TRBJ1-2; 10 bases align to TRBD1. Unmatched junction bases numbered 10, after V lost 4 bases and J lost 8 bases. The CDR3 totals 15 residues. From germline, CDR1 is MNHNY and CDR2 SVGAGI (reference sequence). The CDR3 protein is CASSLVPGQGNGYTF. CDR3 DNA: TGTGCCAGCAGTTTAGTACCGGGACAGGGGAACGGCTACACCTTC.

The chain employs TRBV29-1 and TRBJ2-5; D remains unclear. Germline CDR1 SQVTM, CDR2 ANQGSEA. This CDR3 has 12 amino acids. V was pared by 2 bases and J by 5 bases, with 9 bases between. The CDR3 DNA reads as TGCAGCGTTGAAACGGGTATCGAGACCCAGTACTTC. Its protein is CSVETGIETQYF.

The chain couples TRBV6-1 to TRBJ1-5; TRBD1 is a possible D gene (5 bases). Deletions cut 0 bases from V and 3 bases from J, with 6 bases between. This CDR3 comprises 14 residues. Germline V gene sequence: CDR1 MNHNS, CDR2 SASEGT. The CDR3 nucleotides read TGTGCCAGCAGTGAAGCCAGGGTCAATCAGCCCCAGCATTTT. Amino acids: CASSEARVNQPQHF.

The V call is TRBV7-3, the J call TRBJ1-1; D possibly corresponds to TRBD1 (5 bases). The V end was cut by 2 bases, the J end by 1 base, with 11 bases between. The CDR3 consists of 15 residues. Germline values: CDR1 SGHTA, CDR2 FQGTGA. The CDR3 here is CASSLSGPKNTEAFF. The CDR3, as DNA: TGTGCCAGCAGCTTATCAGGGCCCAAGAACACTGAAGCTTTCTTT.

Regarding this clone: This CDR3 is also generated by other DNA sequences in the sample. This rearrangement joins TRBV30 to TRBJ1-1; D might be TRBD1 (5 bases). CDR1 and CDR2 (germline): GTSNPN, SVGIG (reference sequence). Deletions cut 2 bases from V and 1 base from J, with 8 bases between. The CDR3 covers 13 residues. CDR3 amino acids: CAWSRDRNTEAFF. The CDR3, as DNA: TGTGCCTGGAGTAGAGACAGGAACACTGAAGCTTTCTTT.

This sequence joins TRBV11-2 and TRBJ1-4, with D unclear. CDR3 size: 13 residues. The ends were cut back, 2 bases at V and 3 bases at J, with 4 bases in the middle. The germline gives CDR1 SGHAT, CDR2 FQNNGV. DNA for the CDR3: TGTGCCAGCAGCTTATCGTCTAATGAAAAACTGTTTTTT. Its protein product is CASSLSSNEKLFF.

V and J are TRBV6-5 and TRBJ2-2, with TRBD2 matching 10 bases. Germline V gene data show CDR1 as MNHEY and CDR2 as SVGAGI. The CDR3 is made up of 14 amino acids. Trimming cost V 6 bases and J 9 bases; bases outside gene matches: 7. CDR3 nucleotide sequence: TGTGCCAGCAGGCCAGCGGGAGGGCCACGGGAGCTGTTTTTT. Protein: CASRPAGGPRELFF.

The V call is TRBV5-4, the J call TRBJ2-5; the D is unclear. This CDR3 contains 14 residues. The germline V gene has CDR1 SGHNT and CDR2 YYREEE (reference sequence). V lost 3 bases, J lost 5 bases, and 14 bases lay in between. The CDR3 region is CASSSTGSWETQYF. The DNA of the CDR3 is TGTGCCAGCAGCTCCACCGGGTCCTGGGAGACCCAGTACTTC.

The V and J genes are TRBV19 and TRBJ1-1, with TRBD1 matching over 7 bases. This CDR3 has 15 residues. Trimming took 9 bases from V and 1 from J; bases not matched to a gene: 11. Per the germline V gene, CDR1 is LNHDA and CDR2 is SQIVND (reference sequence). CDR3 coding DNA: TGTGCCAGCAGTGCACAGGGGAGATGGAACACTGAAGCTTTCTTT. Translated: CASSAQGRWNTEAFF.

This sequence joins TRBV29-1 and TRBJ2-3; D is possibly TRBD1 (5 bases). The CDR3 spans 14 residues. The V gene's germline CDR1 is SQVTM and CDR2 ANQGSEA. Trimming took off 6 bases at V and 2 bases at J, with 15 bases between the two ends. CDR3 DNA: TGCAGCGTCCGACCAGGGTCGGACACAGATACGCAGTATTTT. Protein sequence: CSVRPGSDTDTQYF.

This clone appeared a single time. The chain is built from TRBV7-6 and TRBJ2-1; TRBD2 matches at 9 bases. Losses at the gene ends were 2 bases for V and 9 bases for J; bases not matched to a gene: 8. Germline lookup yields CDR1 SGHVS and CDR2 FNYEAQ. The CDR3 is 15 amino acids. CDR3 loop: CASSLLGREGTEQFF. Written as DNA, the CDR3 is TGTGCCAGCAGCTTATTGGGGCGGGAGGGCACTGAGCAGTTCTTC.

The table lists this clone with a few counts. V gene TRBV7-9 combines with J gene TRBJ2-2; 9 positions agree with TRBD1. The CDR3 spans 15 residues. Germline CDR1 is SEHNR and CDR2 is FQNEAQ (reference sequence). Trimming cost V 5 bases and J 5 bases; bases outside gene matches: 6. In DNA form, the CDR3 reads TGTGCCAGCAGCCCTGGACAGGGGAGAACCGGGGAGCTGTTTTTT. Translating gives CASSPGQGRTGELFF. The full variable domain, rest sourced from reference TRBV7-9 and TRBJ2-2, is DTGVSQNPRHKITKRGQNVTFRCDPISEHNRLYWYRQTLGQGPEFLTYFQNEAQLEKSRLLSDRFSAERPKGSFSTLEIQRTEQGDSAMYLCASSPGQGRTGELFFGEGSRLTVL.

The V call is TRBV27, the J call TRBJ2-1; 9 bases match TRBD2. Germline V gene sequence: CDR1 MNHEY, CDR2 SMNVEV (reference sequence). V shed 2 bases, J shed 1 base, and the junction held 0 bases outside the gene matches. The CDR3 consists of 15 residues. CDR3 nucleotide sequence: TGTGCCAGCAGTTTAGCGGGAGGGTCCTACAATGAGCAGTTCTTC. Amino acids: CASSLAGGSYNEQFF.

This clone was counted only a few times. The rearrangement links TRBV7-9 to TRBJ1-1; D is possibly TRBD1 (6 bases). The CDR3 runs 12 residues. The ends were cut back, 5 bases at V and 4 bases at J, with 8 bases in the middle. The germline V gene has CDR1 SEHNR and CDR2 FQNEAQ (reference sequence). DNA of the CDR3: TGTGCCAGCAGCCGAGGGGGCACTGAAGCTTTCTTT. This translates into CASSRGGTEAFF.

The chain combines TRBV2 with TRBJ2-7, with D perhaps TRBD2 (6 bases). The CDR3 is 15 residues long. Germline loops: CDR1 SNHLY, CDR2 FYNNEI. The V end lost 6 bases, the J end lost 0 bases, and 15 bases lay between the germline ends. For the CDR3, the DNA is TGTGCCAGCAGCCCGAGGACTACCCACTCCTACGAGCAGTACTTC. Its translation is CASSPRTTHSYEQYF.

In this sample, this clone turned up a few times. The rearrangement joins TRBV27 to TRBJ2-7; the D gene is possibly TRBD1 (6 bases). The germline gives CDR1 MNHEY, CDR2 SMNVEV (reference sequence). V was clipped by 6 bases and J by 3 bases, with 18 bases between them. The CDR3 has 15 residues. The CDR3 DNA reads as TGTGCCAGCAGGCCCACCGGACAGAGACTCTACGAGCAGTACTTC. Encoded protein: CASRPTGQRLYEQYF.

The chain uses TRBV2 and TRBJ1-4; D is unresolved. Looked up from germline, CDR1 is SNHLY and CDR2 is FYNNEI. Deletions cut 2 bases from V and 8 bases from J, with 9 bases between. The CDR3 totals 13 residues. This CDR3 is CASSEQPEEKLFF. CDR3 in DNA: TGTGCCAGCAGTGAACAGCCGGAGGAAAAACTGTTTTTT. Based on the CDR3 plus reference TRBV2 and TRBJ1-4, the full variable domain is EPEVTQTPSHQVTQMGQEVILRCVPISNHLYFYWYRQILGQKVEFLVSFYNNEISEKSEIFDDQFSVERPDGSNFTLKIRSTKLEDSAMYFCASSEQPEEKLFFGSGTQLSVL.

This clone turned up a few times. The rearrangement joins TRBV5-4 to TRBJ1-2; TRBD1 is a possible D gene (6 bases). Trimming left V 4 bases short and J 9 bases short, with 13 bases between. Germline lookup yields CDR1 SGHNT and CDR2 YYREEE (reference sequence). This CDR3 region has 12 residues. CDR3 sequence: CASSGGQRRYTF. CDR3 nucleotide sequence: TGTGCCAGCAGCGGAGGACAGCGACGCTACACCTTC.

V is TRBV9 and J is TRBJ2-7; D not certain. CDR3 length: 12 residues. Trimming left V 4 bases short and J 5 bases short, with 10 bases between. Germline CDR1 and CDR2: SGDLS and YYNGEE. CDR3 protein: CASSPLRHEQYV. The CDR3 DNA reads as TGTGCCAGCAGCCCCCTCAGGCACGAGCAGTACGTC.